This T cell receptor beta chain was recorded in a study of human T cells and chemical hapten exposure. Study at large: Subjects had 2% DPC placed on 2 cm by 2 cm of upper inner arm skin for sensitization.

TCRdb fed the RACE reads into MiXCR, producing one record per CDR3 protein. Here the sample spans 75,000 to 95,000 distinct CDR3 sequences, about 12% being singletons. Time point noted: patch test 1, 2 weeks after DPC sensitization. Specified treatment: therapeutic diphenylcyclopropenone sensitization with weekly scalp DPC. Patches went on only after blood had been drawn each time. This clonotype has more than one count but fewer than ten. Its antigen remains unknown. The CDR3 has 16 residues. V dropped 5 bases and J dropped 0; count of bases not matched to a gene: 7. Germline assignment: CDR1 SGHAT and CDR2 FQNNGV. Whole-study results and caveats: It should be noted that donors had alopecia, so their immune response may differ from healthy people's. High-frequency TCRs, those above 1 in 1000, stayed the same after DPC sensitization.

This rearrangement joins TRBV11-2 to TRBJ2-1; 7 nucleotides align to TRBD1. The sample here was whole blood, taken in connection with sensitization to the hapten diphenylcyclopropenone (DPC). The TCR was taken from a woman aged 55-69 years with alopecia areata. Some clones in this sample may be carry-over from other donors' samples. The CDR3 is CASSPPGQSSYNEQFF. The CDR3 DNA sequence: TGTGCCAGCAGCCCTCCGGGACAGAGCTCCTACAATGAGCAGTTCTTC. Supplemented by reference TRBV11-2 and TRBJ2-1, the full variable domain reads EAGVAQSPRYKIIEKRQSVAFWCNPISGHATLYWYQQILGQGPKLLIQFQNNGVVDDSQLPKDRFSAERLKGVDSTLKIQPAKLEDSAVYLCASSPPGQSSYNEQFFGPGTRLTVL.